These 20 T cell receptor beta chains share one sample of origin, sequenced in a study of regulatory T cells in long-lasting Graves disease. Time point described: newly diagnosed GD, antithyroid drugs for less than 3 months. The TCR library was made from RNA that had been extracted from PBMCs in TRIzol. CDR3 regions were amplified by Arm-PCR using iRepertoire HTBI primers to build TCR beta libraries. TCRdb independently ran MiXCR on the multiplex PCR reads; one entry per CDR3 protein. The table includes around 500,000 distinct CDR3 sequences, 15% to 20% detected once. The same data also contributed to another study, on T cells in Graves' hyperthyroidism and ophthalmopathy.

Sequencing was performed on peripheral blood mononuclear cells (PBMCs), taken at new diagnosis, from a patient treated with antithyroid drugs. The receptors derive from a woman aged 35-65 years with Graves disease.

The V and J genes are TRBV6-5 and TRBJ2-5; D remains ambiguous. Trimming took 2 bases from V and 5 from J, leaving 9 bases between them. This CDR3 contains 13 residues. The germline CDR1 and CDR2 sequences are MNHEY and SVGAGI. This CDR3 is CASSYRPSETQYF. Here the CDR3 DNA reads TGTGCCAGCAGTTACCGGCCTTCGGAGACCCAGTACTTC.

With regard to this clonotype: One junction end disagrees with the germline gene, perhaps due to a read error. The J gene is TRBJ1-1, the V gene TRBV6-1; a weak D match, TRBD1 (6 bases). Germline lookup yields CDR1 MNHNS and CDR2 SASEGT. CDR3 length: 13 amino acids. CDR3 bases: TGTGCCTGCAGTGGGGAGGGGGACACTGAAGCTTTCTTT. Protein sequence: CACSGEGDTEAFF.

The rearrangement joins TRBV7-9 to TRBJ2-7, with D unclear. This CDR3 comprises 15 residues. Germline V gives CDR1 SEHNR, CDR2 FQNEAQ (reference sequence). Trimming took 5 bases from V and 3 from J, leaving 17 bases between them. CDR3: CASSGPGHQFYEQYF. The CDR3 region has the DNA TGTGCCAGCAGCGGGCCCGGGCACCAATTCTACGAGCAGTACTTC.

The chain has TRBV20-1 and TRBJ2-3; 9 bases fit TRBD2. From germline, CDR1 is DFQATT and CDR2 SNEGSKA (reference sequence). The CDR3 is 14 residues long. Trimming took 3 bases from V and 0 from J; bases not matched to a gene: 1. This CDR3 is CSASAGGSTDTQYF. Here the CDR3 DNA reads TGCAGTGCTAGTGCGGGGGGGAGCACAGATACGCAGTATTTT.

This clonotype has more than one count but fewer than ten. The genes are TRBV6-4 and TRBJ1-2; D is perhaps TRBD1 (6 bases). V was clipped by 7 bases and J by 8 bases, with 11 bases between them. The CDR3 loop spans 11 amino acids. Germline-derived CDR1 and CDR2 are MRHNA and SNTAGT. The DNA for the CDR3 is TGTGCCAGCAAGGAGGGGGGCGGCTACACCTTC. This translates into CASKEGGGYTF.

The table lists this clonotype with a few counts. This sequence joins TRBV7-9 and TRBJ1-1; no reliable D call. The CDR3 runs 17 residues. Germline CDR1 SEHNR, CDR2 FQNEAQ (reference sequence). V lost 0 bases and J 0 bases, leaving 14 bases between the germline ends. As DNA, the CDR3 is TGTGCCAGCAGCTTAGCCCCAGGAGATCATATGAACACTGAAGCTTTCTTT. Protein: CASSLAPGDHMNTEAFF.

The chain couples TRBV7-8 to TRBJ1-6; 7 positions match TRBD1. The CDR3 loop spans 13 amino acids. Germline V gene sequence: CDR1 SGHVS, CDR2 FQNEAQ. The V gene end was trimmed by 8 bases and the J gene end by 8 bases; junction bases not matched to a gene: 6. The CDR3: CASGGQVDSPLHF. The DNA of the CDR3 is TGTGCCAGCGGCGGACAGGTCGATTCACCCCTCCACTTT. The full variable domain, rest sourced from reference TRBV7-8 and TRBJ1-6, is GAGVSQSPRYKVAKRGQDVALRCDPISGHVSLFWYQQALGQGPEFLTYFQNEAQLDKSGLPSDRFFAERPEGSVSTLKIQRTQQEDSAVYLCASGGQVDSPLHFGNGTRLTVT.

The V call is TRBV19, the J call TRBJ2-2; 13 bases align to TRBD2. Germline assignment: CDR1 LNHDA and CDR2 SQIVND (reference sequence). The CDR3 runs to 19 residues. Trimming at V came to 2 bases and at J to 1 base, leaving 7 bases not matched to a gene. This chain's CDR3 is CASSIRTSGGKGNTGELFF. Here the CDR3 DNA reads TGTGCCAGTAGTATAAGGACTAGCGGGGGAAAGGGGAACACCGGGGAGCTGTTTTTT.

The genes are TRBV5-5 and TRBJ2-2; D is possibly TRBD2 (6 bases). The CDR3 has 19 amino acids. V lost 4 bases and J lost 1, with 23 bases in between. Germline CDR1 is SGHKS and CDR2 is YYEKEE (reference sequence). The CDR3 loop reads CASSALREYGSLNTGELFF. The CDR3, as DNA: TGTGCCAGCAGCGCCCTACGCGAGTACGGGAGCCTGAACACCGGGGAGCTGTTTTTT.

Comments on this clonotype: A much larger clone is a single base away; this may be a read error. This chain connects TRBV11-2 to TRBJ2-2; no definite D call. Trimming took 2 bases from V and 1 from J, leaving 8 bases between them. This CDR3 has 15 residues. Germline V gives CDR1 SGHAT, CDR2 FQNNGV. CDR3 sequence reads: CASSLKAVNTGELFF. CDR3 coding DNA: TGTGCCAGCAGCTTAAAGGCAGTGAACACCGGGGAGCTGTTTTTT.

The table lists this clonotype with many counts. The chain recombines TRBV11-3 with TRBJ2-2; 7 bases are shared with TRBD2. There are 18 residues in the CDR3. Trimming removed 2 bases from V and 5 bases from J; junction bases left unmatched: 14. CDR1 SGHNT and CDR2 YENEEA come from the germline V gene. CDR3 nucleotides: TGTGCCAGCAGCTTAAGCCATCTGGGCAGGGAGGGGACCGGGGAGCTGTTTTTT. Residues: CASSLSHLGREGTGELFF.

This clonotype was counted ten times or more. V usage is TRBV3-1 and J usage is TRBJ1-2; D possibly corresponds to TRBD1 (6 bases). From germline, CDR1 is LGHDT and CDR2 YNNKEL (reference sequence). CDR3 length: 14 residues. The germline V and J ends were trimmed by 4 bases and 13 bases, with 22 bases remaining between them. CDR3: CASSRSDGGRVPTF. The CDR3 region has the DNA TGTGCCAGCAGCCGATCGGATGGGGGCAGGGTACCCACCTTC.

CDR3 DNA sequence: TGCAGTGCCCTGGACAGGGGTGGTGAAAAACTGTTTTTT. Translation gives CSALDRGGEKLFF. This sequence joins TRBV20-1 and TRBJ1-4, with TRBD1 matching over 9 bases. The CDR3 consists of 13 residues. Germline lookup yields CDR1 DFQATT and CDR2 SNEGSKA (reference sequence). The V segment lost 6 bases and the J segment 7 bases; nucleotides outside the gene matches: 6.

The chain links TRBV24-1 to TRBJ2-1; weak D call: TRBD2 (6 bases). CDR1 and CDR2 (germline): KGHDR, SFDVKD. Trimming removed 3 bases at V and 8 bases at J, with 13 bases between. CDR3 length equals 14 residues. The CDR3 nucleotides read TGTGCCACCAGTGATCAAGGGGCGGGACATGAGCAGTTCTTC. Translating it yields CATSDQGAGHEQFF.

This clonotype was observed a handful of times. V and J are TRBV14 and TRBJ2-1, with D perhaps being TRBD1 or TRBD2 (5 bases each). Germline-derived CDR1 and CDR2 are SGHDN and FVKESK. V lost 3 bases and J lost 7, with 31 bases in between. CDR3 length equals 20 residues. The CDR3 here is CASSHNPGDGRWSQTNEQFF. The CDR3 coding sequence is TGTGCCAGCAGCCATAACCCTGGGGACGGCCGCTGGAGTCAAACGAATGAGCAGTTCTTC. Variable domain in full (rest from reference TRBV14 and TRBJ2-1): EAGVTQFPSHSVIEKGQTVTLRCDPISGHDNLYWYRRVMGKEIKFLLHFVKESKQDESGMPNNRFLAERTGGTYSTLKVQPAELEDSGVYFCASSHNPGDGRWSQTNEQFFGPGTRLTVL.

This clonotype was recorded a few times. The chain is built from TRBV4-1 and TRBJ2-4; 9 bases map to TRBD1. Germline V gene lookup returns CDR1 MGHRA and CDR2 YSYEKL. With V trimmed by 0 bases and J by 6 bases, 6 bases remained unmatched. The CDR3 covers 16 residues. The CDR3 loop is CASSQEGGTGRNIQYF. In DNA, the CDR3 is TGCGCCAGCAGCCAAGAAGGAGGGACAGGGAGAAACATTCAGTACTTC.

V and J are TRBV12-3 or TRBV12-4 and TRBJ2-7; D remains unclear. The CDR3 covers 12 residues. Trimming removed 5 bases at V and 7 bases at J, with 12 bases between. This CDR3 is CASSDHLREQYF. Here the CDR3 DNA reads TGTGCCAGCAGTGACCATCTGAGAGAGCAGTACTTC.

This clonotype was seen at least ten times. This chain joins TRBV27 and TRBJ1-4; perhaps TRBD1 as D (6 bases). The CDR3 has 14 amino acids. V was trimmed by 7 bases and J by 7 bases, leaving 16 bases between them. Germline values: CDR1 MNHEY, CDR2 SMNVEV (reference sequence). The CDR3 loop is CASNADRKAEKLFF. The DNA of the CDR3 is TGTGCCAGCAATGCGGACAGAAAGGCTGAAAAACTGTTTTTT.

Comments on this clonotype: One junction end disagrees with the germline gene, perhaps due to a read error. The J gene is TRBJ2-3, the V gene TRBV4-1, with a tentative D call TRBD2 (5 bases). Germline CDR1 is MGHRA and CDR2 is YSYEKL. The CDR3 loop spans 15 amino acids. CDR3 DNA sequence: TGCGCCAGCAGCCAAATTTTCTCTAGCACAGATACGCGGTATTTT. Translation: CASSQIFSSTDTRYF.

This clonotype was seen many times. The chain couples TRBV30 to TRBJ2-7, with TRBD2 matching 8 bases. CDR1 is GTSNPN and CDR2 is SVGIG in the germline V gene (reference sequence). The V segment lost 1 base and the J segment 3 bases; nucleotides outside the gene matches: 5. The CDR3 consists of 14 residues. The CDR3 sequence is CAWSAGTRIYEQYF. CDR3 bases: TGTGCCTGGAGTGCCGGGACTAGAATCTACGAGCAGTACTTC.